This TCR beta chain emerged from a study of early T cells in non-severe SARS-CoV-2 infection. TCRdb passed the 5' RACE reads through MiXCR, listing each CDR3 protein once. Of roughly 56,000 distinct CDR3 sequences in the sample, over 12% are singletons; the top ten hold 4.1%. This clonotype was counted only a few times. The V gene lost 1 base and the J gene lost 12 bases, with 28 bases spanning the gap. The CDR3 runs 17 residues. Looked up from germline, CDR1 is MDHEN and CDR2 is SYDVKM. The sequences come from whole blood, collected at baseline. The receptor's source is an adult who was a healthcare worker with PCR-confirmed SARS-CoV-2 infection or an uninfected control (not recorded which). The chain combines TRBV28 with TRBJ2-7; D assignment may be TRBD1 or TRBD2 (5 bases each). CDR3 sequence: CASSLLRGLSEGSSGYF. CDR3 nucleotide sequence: TGTGCCAGCAGTTTATTGCGCGGGCTCAGTGAGGGGAGCAGCGGGTACTTC.